The source of this T cell receptor beta chain is a study of beta chain features in type 1 diabetes (dated by TCRdb to between 2018 and 2020). As for the study more broadly: Patients and healthy donors did not differ in mean age, gender distribution, total cell number or subset yield. A total of approximately 100 million sorted cells were examined across all samples, and the number of cells per subset was strongly correlated with RNA yield. The study compared TCRB repertoires of sorted circulating CD4+ T cell subsets between recently diagnosed type 1 diabetes patients and matched healthy donors. Regulatory and stem cell-like memory subsets were isolated from only 8 patients and roughly eight healthy donors, whereas naive and central memory subsets came from all 30 or so donors. The paper as a whole reports these results and caveats: Because small numbers of individuals were included in the HLA sub-analyses, any influence of HLA type on TCRB rearrangement was left unresolved. Naive, central memory and regulatory TCRB repertoires appeared more similar among patients than among healthy donors. PCR may preferentially amplify shorter templates, but because patient and control samples were amplified and corrected together, any resulting skew would affect both groups equally. At VDJ recombination sites, type 1 diabetes patients had fewer insertions and more deleted nucleotides, which implies abnormalities in thymic rearrangement. Because cDNA rather than genomic DNA was sequenced, highly expressing activated cells could have been over-represented, although no difference in activation and CD3 levels was found between groups. In all four CD4+ subsets, TCRB CDR3 length was moderately but significantly shorter in type 1 diabetes patients.

The entire isolated RNA was reverse transcribed using the High Capacity cDNA Reverse Transcription Kit, and thus expressed TCRB transcripts were sequenced. Deep immunoSEQ sequencing was applied to naive, central memory and regulatory T cell samples, giving an average of roughly 3.5 million total reads per sample. Sorted cells were lysed in RLT buffer, and RNA was extracted using DNase-treated RNeasy Micro or Mini kits according to cell number. To prevent cross-contamination, each cell subset was processed individually, whereas patient and healthy donor samples were processed jointly. Using the immunoSEQ multiplex PCR, TCRB sequences were amplified from cDNA into 87-bp fragments spanning the CDR3 region. Sequencing of the amplicons was done on the Illumina HiSeq platform. Per the original workflow: PCR bias was corrected computationally using synthetic template baselines, and reads within Hamming distance 2 were collapsed, with unmergeable singletons discarded. Reads were aligned against IMGT so that V, D and J genes, CDR3 length and insertions or deletions at six rearrangement sites could be assigned. Within each subset, clonotype counts were normalized to sorted cell number, after which true diversity and Gini coefficients were computed with the tcR R package. The overlap coefficient, calculated on TCRB nucleotide sequences, was used to quantify repertoire sharing. The clones in this table, taken by TCRdb from immuneACCESS, are in-frame only. Not every clone is retained; where verified, under half of the shortfall comes from an unresolved V gene, and the cause of the rest is unknown. The DNA was the basis for D and trimming; V, J and clone size are from that table. The sample contains hundreds of thousands of clones, less than 10% of them found a single time. Jointly, the top ten make up under 0.5% of the sample.

In its sample, this clone was seen a few times. Its antigen is currently not known. There are no base qualities to consult, and no much larger clone falls within one base. Each donor gave one peripheral blood draw, roughly 120 mL on average, collected into heparinised tubes. A BD FACSAria II was used to sort naive, central memory, regulatory and stem cell-like memory CD4+ T cells with a panel that included CD45RO, CCR7, CD25, CD127, CD95 and CD27. All sorted populations exceeded 95% purity. Right away, PBMCs were isolated by Lymphoprep density gradient centrifugation and were stained directly, with no culture step. To minimize batch effects, samples were stained and sorted in pairs, one healthy donor with one patient per experiment. CDR1 is given as SGHTA and CDR2 as FQGTGA, both from the germline V gene. Trimming leaves V shorter by 2 bases and J shorter by 5 bases, with the junction holding 16 bases beyond the gene matches. Including cysteine and phenylalanine, the CDR3 has 18 amino acids. The sequence is cut down to CDR3 DNA, 54 bases in frame from base 1.

The sequence joins TRBV7-3 to TRBJ2-3; 7 of the junction bases match TRBD2. Sequencing was performed on central memory CD4+ T cells from blood. The TCR was taken from a woman aged 18-30 years in good health. CDR3 protein: CASSLFGTEPGGLDTQYF. The DNA sequence is given as TGTGCCAGCAGCTTATTTGGCACCGAACCGGGAGGCTTAGATACGCAGTATTTT.